Shown below are 29 T cell receptor beta chains from a single sample sequenced in a study of blood T cell repertoires in COVID-19. Data came from immunoSEQ multiplex PCR; TCRdb stores just in-frame clones and leaves some out. The sample lists 100,000 or so clones; roughly 82% were seen once. The specimen sequenced was peripheral blood. These receptors were obtained from a man aged 70-80 years with active or convalescent COVID-19.

V usage is TRBV6-2 or TRBV6-3 and J usage is TRBJ2-3; TRBD1 is a possible D gene (6 bases). The germline V gene encodes CDR1 MNHEY and CDR2 SVGEGT. The CDR3 is 15 residues long. V was cut by 2 bases and J by 5 bases, with 14 bases left in between. This CDR3 is CASSYPLRGQDTQYF. CDR3 bases: TGTGCCAGCAGTTACCCCCTCAGGGGACAAGATACGCAGTATTTT.

This rearrangement joins TRBV5-1 to TRBJ1-5, with D hard to call. The CDR3 consists of 14 residues. V lost 2 bases and J lost 9, with 15 bases in between. CDR1 SGHRS and CDR2 YFSETQ come from the germline V gene. The CDR3 DNA reads TGCGCCAGCAGCTTAGACGGGTCCGCGTGGCCCCAGCATTTT. As protein: CASSLDGSAWPQHF.

The chain joins TRBV30 to TRBJ2-7; 7 bases align to TRBD2. The CDR3 runs 14 residues. The V gene's germline CDR1 is GTSNPN and CDR2 SVGIG (reference sequence). V lost 2 bases to trimming and J lost 7 bases; unmatched junction nucleotides: 11. The CDR3: CAWSFSGTGGEQYF. DNA for the CDR3: TGTGCCTGGAGTTTCTCCGGGACCGGGGGGGAGCAGTACTTC.

This clone showed up just once. This chain joins TRBV7-9 and TRBJ2-2; tentatively, D is TRBD1 (6 bases). Germline CDR1 is SEHNR and CDR2 is FQNEAQ (reference sequence). The CDR3 is 13 residues long. Trimming shortened V by 1 base and J by 6 bases, and 6 bases separated the two germline ends. The chain's CDR3 is CASSLEGAGELFF. DNA for the CDR3: TGTGCCAGCAGCTTAGAGGGGGCCGGGGAGCTGTTTTTT.

The J gene is TRBJ1-5, the V gene TRBV20-1; D possibly corresponds to TRBD1 (6 bases). The CDR3 runs to 16 residues. V was trimmed by 3 bases and J by 1 base, leaving 16 bases between them. Looked up from germline, CDR1 is DFQATT and CDR2 is SNEGSKA (reference sequence). The CDR3, as DNA: TGCAGTGCTAGTTCCGCGGGGGGCTTAAGCAATCAGCCCCAGCATTTT. It encodes CSASSAGGLSNQPQHF.

The chain uses TRBV30 and TRBJ2-2; 8 bases align to TRBD1. Per germline, CDR1 GTSNPN and CDR2 SVGIG (reference sequence). The CDR3 is made up of 13 amino acids. The V segment lost 2 bases and the J segment 4 bases; nucleotides outside the gene matches: 0. The CDR3 reads CAWSTGGTGELFF. For the CDR3, the DNA is TGTGCCTGGAGTACAGGGGGCACCGGGGAGCTGTTTTTT.

CDR3 nucleotide sequence: TGTGCCAGCAGTGAATTTTCAGGTGCCTACGAGCAGTACTTC. Its protein is CASSEFSGAYEQYF. The gene calls are TRBV25-1 and TRBJ2-7; D is uncertain. The CDR3 is made up of 14 amino acids. In germline, CDR1 is MGHDK, CDR2 SYGVNS. V was shortened by 1 base and J by 2 bases, with 9 bases between the two germline ends.

The chain joins TRBV7-8 to TRBJ2-5; no clear D. The V gene's germline CDR1 is SGHVS and CDR2 FQNEAQ. V dropped 2 bases and J dropped 0 bases, with 16 bases sitting between them. There are 17 residues in the CDR3. CDR3 DNA: TGTGCCAGCAGCTTATTGCCATCGCAGGCGTACCAAGAGACCCAGTACTTC. Protein product: CASSLLPSQAYQETQYF.

The V gene is TRBV4-3, the J gene TRBJ1-1; no clear D. CDR1 LGHNA and CDR2 YSLEER come from the germline V gene. The CDR3 totals 14 residues. The V end was cut by 0 bases, the J end by 7 bases, with 12 bases between. The CDR3 region has the DNA TGCGCCAGCAGCCAAGAGACCCGGAGAAATGAAGCTTTCTTT. Residues: CASSQETRRNEAFF.

Only one count was recorded for this clone. V usage is TRBV15 and J usage is TRBJ2-1; D perhaps matches TRBD2 (5 bases). The CDR3 has 14 amino acids. From germline, CDR1 is LNHNV and CDR2 YYDKDF (reference sequence). The germline V and J ends were trimmed by 2 bases and 8 bases, with 13 bases remaining between them. DNA of the CDR3: TGTGCCACCAGCAGAAGCCCCTCGAGGGATGAGCAGTTCTTC. It codes for CATSRSPSRDEQFF. Combining the CDR3 with reference TRBV15 and TRBJ2-1 gives the whole variable domain DAMVIQNPRYQVTQFGKPVTLSCSQTLNHNVMYWYQQKSSQAPKLLFHYYDKDFNNEADTPDNFQSRRPNTSFCFLDIRSPGLGDTAMYLCATSRSPSRDEQFFGPGTRLTVL.

This rearrangement joins TRBV9 to TRBJ1-2, with D unresolved. Between the trimmed V and J ends, which lost 0 bases and 0 bases, there was a span of 15 bases. The germline gives CDR1 SGDLS, CDR2 YYNGEE. The CDR3 has 17 amino acids. Here the CDR3 DNA reads TGTGCCAGCAGCGTAGGGTCCCCGACAAGGACTAACTATGGCTACACCTTC. Encoded protein: CASSVGSPTRTNYGYTF.

The chain links TRBV7-2 to TRBJ2-5, with D unresolved. Germline CDR1 SGHTA, CDR2 FQGNSA. The V and J ends lost 4 bases and 2 bases respectively, with 14 bases between them. CDR3 length equals 15 residues. CDR3 in DNA: TGTGCCAGCAGCTCCGGGTCGGCAAGTCAAGAGACCCAGTACTTC. Translated, it gives CASSSGSASQETQYF. Full variable domain (missing parts from reference TRBV7-2 and TRBJ2-5): GAGVSQSPSNKVTEKGKDVELRCDPISGHTALYWYRQSLGQGLEFLIYFQGNSAPDKSGLPSDRFSAERTGGSVSTLTIQRTQQEDSAVYLCASSSGSASQETQYFGPGTRLLVL.

The chain has TRBV19 and TRBJ1-1; a weak D match, TRBD1 (5 bases). The germline V gene encodes CDR1 LNHDA and CDR2 SQIVND (reference sequence). This CDR3 has 15 residues. V lost 9 bases to trimming and J lost 0 bases, with 17 bases between them. The CDR3 region has the DNA TGTGCCAGCAGGGCGGGAAACCTTATGAACACTGAAGCTTTCTTT. Translated: CASRAGNLMNTEAFF.

This chain links TRBV11-2 with TRBJ2-3; D is perhaps TRBD2 (6 bases). Germline V gene lookup returns CDR1 SGHAT and CDR2 FQNNGV. This CDR3 contains 15 residues. Trimming left V 5 bases short and J 1 base short, with 13 bases between. CDR3 nucleotides: TGTGCCAGCAGCCCAACGGGGGTCCGCACAGATACGCAGTATTTT. As protein: CASSPTGVRTDTQYF.

V and J are TRBV4-2 and TRBJ2-7; possible D gene TRBD1, 5 bases. The CDR3 has 15 amino acids. The V end lost 0 bases, the J end lost 6 bases, and 15 bases lay between the germline ends. Germline V CDR1 and CDR2: LGHNA, YNFKEQ. This CDR3 reads CASSQERNSQGEQYF. The CDR3 DNA reads TGTGCCAGCAGCCAAGAACGGAACTCCCAGGGCGAGCAGTACTTC.

This clone was observed many times. This chain links TRBV27 with TRBJ2-7, with 9 bases fitting TRBD2. Germline CDR1 is MNHEY and CDR2 is SMNVEV (reference sequence). The CDR3 totals 15 residues. Trimming cost V 0 bases and J 3 bases; bases outside gene matches: 3. The CDR3 loop reads CASSLSGGGVYEQYF. The CDR3 coding sequence is TGTGCCAGCAGTTTATCGGGCGGGGGGGTCTACGAGCAGTACTTC.

The chain joins TRBV10-2 to TRBJ1-5, with D perhaps matching TRBD1 (5 bases). This CDR3 is 14 amino acids long. With 10 bases removed from V and 2 bases from J, the gap between germline ends came to 15 bases. The V gene's germline CDR1 is WSHSY and CDR2 SAAADI. CDR3 DNA sequence: TGCGCCACCAGGATGGGGGAGGGCAATCAGCCCCAGCATTTT. Amino acids: CATRMGEGNQPQHF.

This clone was seen just once. The J gene is TRBJ1-5, the V gene TRBV3-1 (or the pseudogene TRBV3-2); no reliable D call. Germline V lookup: CDR1 LGHDT, CDR2 YNNKEL (reference sequence). The germline V and J ends were trimmed by 2 bases and 6 bases, with 8 bases remaining between them. The CDR3 has 13 amino acids. DNA of the CDR3: TGTGCCAGCAGCCAATTCCCAGGTCAGCCCCAGCATTTT. Its translation: CASSQFPGQPQHF.

This clone was seen more than once but under ten times. The V gene is TRBV2, the J gene TRBJ1-4; the D is unclear. Trimming removed 4 bases from V and 8 bases from J, with 14 bases in between. The CDR3 runs 14 residues. Germline-derived CDR1 and CDR2 are SNHLY and FYNNEI. The CDR3 spells CASSVGGSREKLFF. DNA for the CDR3: TGTGCCAGCAGTGTAGGAGGGAGTCGCGAAAAACTGTTTTTT.

Only a few counts were recorded for this clone. The rearrangement joins TRBV3-1 (or the pseudogene TRBV3-2) to TRBJ2-3, with 10 bases matching TRBD2. CDR3 size: 14 residues. Trimming at V came to 1 base and at J to 8 bases, leaving 3 bases not matched to a gene. Germline assignment: CDR1 LGHDT and CDR2 YNNKEL (reference sequence). The CDR3 reads CASSQVSGGGTQYF. CDR3 nucleotides: TGTGCCAGCAGCCAAGTGAGCGGGGGGGGTACGCAGTATTTT.

The chain combines TRBV28 with TRBJ1-5, with 12 bases fitting TRBD1. V lost 0 bases, J lost 5 bases, and 2 bases stayed unmatched. The CDR3 consists of 16 residues. Germline CDR1 is MDHEN and CDR2 is SYDVKM. CDR3 amino acids: CASSLWGQGADQPQHF. The CDR3 nucleotides are TGTGCCAGCAGTTTATGGGGACAGGGGGCTGATCAGCCCCAGCATTTT.

The rearrangement joins TRBV7-2 to TRBJ1-2, with 10 bases aligning to TRBD1. The CDR3 is made up of 14 amino acids. Losses at the gene ends were 3 bases for V and 5 bases for J; bases not matched to a gene: 3. The germline V gene encodes CDR1 SGHTA and CDR2 FQGNSA. CDR3 region: CASSFRTGGYGYTF. Here the CDR3 DNA reads TGTGCCAGCAGCTTCCGGACAGGGGGATATGGCTACACCTTC.

The chain recombines TRBV5-1 with TRBJ2-3; D may be TRBD1 (5 bases). This CDR3 has 14 residues. Germline lookup yields CDR1 SGHRS and CDR2 YFSETQ. Trimming stripped 0 bases from V and 5 bases from J, with 10 bases between. In DNA, the CDR3 is TGCGCCAGCAGCTTGGGGGGCCTCTTAGATACGCAGTATTTT. This codes for CASSLGGLLDTQYF. Supplemented by reference TRBV5-1 and TRBJ2-3, the full variable domain reads KAGVTQTPRYLIKTRGQQVTLSCSPISGHRSVSWYQQTPGQGLQFLFEYFSETQRNKGNFPGRFSGRQFSNSRSEMNVSTLELGDSALYLCASSLGGLLDTQYFGPGTRLTVL.

This chain uses TRBV29-1 with TRBJ1-2; D ambiguous. The CDR3 extends over 16 amino acids. Trimming left V 0 bases short and J 0 bases short, with 14 bases between. CDR1 is SQVTM and CDR2 is ANQGSEA in the germline V gene. CDR3 coding DNA: TGCAGCGTTGAAGAATTCACACGATTATCTAACTATGGCTACACCTTC. Translated: CSVEEFTRLSNYGYTF.

The CDR3 loop is CASSPRGSLNSPLHF. CDR3 in DNA: TGTGCCAGCAGTCCCCGAGGCAGCCTAAATTCACCCCTCCACTTT. The gene calls are TRBV27 and TRBJ1-6; D gene uncertain. The CDR3 spans 15 residues. Germline CDR1 MNHEY, CDR2 SMNVEV (reference sequence). Between the trimmed V and J ends, which lost 5 bases and 7 bases, there was a span of 15 bases.

The chain's CDR3 is CASSTTGSSGNTIYF. The CDR3 DNA follows: TGTGCCAGCAGCACAACTGGGAGCTCTGGAAACACCATATATTTT. V usage is TRBV9 and J usage is TRBJ1-3; D uncertain. Germline V gives CDR1 SGDLS, CDR2 YYNGEE. This CDR3 comprises 15 residues. The germline V and J ends were trimmed by 4 bases and 0 bases, with 11 bases remaining between them.

The chain combines TRBV9 with TRBJ1-1; D is uncertain. The ends were cut back, 2 bases at V and 1 base at J, with 6 bases in the middle. Per the germline V gene, CDR1 is SGDLS and CDR2 is YYNGEE. The CDR3 length is 13 residues. CDR3 nucleotides: TGTGCCAGCAGCGTTTCAGGGAACACTGAAGCTTTCTTT. This gives the protein CASSVSGNTEAFF.

This chain links TRBV7-9 with TRBJ2-4; 8 bases line up with TRBD2. The CDR3 covers 13 residues. Germline V gene lookup returns CDR1 SEHNR and CDR2 FQNEAQ (reference sequence). J gave up 9 bases and V 3 bases, and 4 bases lay outside the gene matches. CDR3 region: CASSFPGGGIQYF. Written as DNA, the CDR3 is TGTGCCAGCAGCTTCCCCGGGGGGGGCATTCAGTACTTC.

The chain employs TRBV12-3 or TRBV12-4 and TRBJ1-5; a possible D gene is TRBD1 (5 bases). V gave up 8 bases and J gave up 2 bases, with 10 bases separating them. The CDR3 covers 13 residues. CDR3 residues: CASGPGGNQPQHF. In nucleotides, the CDR3 is TGTGCCAGCGGCCCGGGGGGCAATCAGCCCCAGCATTTT.